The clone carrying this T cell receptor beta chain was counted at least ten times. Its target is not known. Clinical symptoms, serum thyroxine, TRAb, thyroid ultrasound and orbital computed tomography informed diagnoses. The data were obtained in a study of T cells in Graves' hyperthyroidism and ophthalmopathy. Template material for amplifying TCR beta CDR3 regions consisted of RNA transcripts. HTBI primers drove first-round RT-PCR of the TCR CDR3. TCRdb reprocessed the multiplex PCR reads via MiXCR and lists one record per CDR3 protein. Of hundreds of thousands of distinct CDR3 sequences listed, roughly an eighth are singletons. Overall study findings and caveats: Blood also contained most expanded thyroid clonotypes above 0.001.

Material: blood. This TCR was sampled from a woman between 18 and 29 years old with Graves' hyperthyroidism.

CDR3 loop: CASSGTSRDGYTF. The CDR3 nucleotides read TGTGCCAGCTCCGGGACCTCAAGGGATGGCTACACCTTC. The rearrangement joins TRBV19 to TRBJ1-2, with D maybe TRBD1 (5 bases). The CDR3 runs 13 residues. Germline V gene data show CDR1 as LNHDA and CDR2 as SQIVND (reference sequence). Between the trimmed V and J ends, which lost 9 bases and 6 bases, there was a span of 17 bases.